What follows describes a single T cell receptor (beta chain). Assay used: immunoSEQ multiplex PCR; TCRdb lists only in-frame clones, some missing. The sample has hundreds of thousands of clones; 80% to 90% are singletons. The sample is drawn from a study of blood T cell repertoires in COVID-19. As for the study in general: Acute and convalescent COVID-19 specimens originated in the United States, Italy and Spain. T cells, B-cell-depleted T cells, or PBMCs supplied cDNA or gDNA.

Germline CDR1 LGHNT, CDR2 FRNRAP. The CDR3 contains 16 residues. V lost 6 bases, J lost 1 base, and 10 bases stayed unmatched. Those who participated ranged in age from roughly 18 to 90 years and resided in around 22 US areas. Cohort 3 recovery required two negative PCRs, clearance, or symptom resolution. The genes are TRBV12-5 and TRBJ2-3; 7 nucleotides align to TRBD1. This sequence originates from a man younger than 45 who had recovered from COVID-19. Sequencing was done on a sample of PBMCs or T cells enriched from blood (not recorded which). The CDR3 DNA is TGTGCTAGTGGCCCCGCCTCTACAGGGGGCACAGATACGCAGTATTTT. This encodes CASGPASTGGTDTQYF.